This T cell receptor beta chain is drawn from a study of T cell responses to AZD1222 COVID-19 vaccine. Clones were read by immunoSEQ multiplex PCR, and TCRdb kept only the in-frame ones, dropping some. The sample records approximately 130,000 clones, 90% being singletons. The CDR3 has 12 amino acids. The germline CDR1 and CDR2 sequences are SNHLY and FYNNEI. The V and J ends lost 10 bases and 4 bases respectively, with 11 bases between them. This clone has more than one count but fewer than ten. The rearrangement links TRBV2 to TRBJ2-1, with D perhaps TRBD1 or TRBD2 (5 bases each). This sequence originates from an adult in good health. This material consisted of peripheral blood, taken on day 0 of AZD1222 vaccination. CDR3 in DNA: TGTGCCACGGGGACGGGTTACAATGAGCAGTTCTTC. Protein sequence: CATGTGYNEQFF. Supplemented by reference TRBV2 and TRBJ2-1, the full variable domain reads EPEVTQTPSHQVTQMGQEVILRCVPISNHLYFYWYRQILGQKVEFLVSFYNNEISEKSEIFDDQFSVERPDGSNFTLKIRSTKLEDSAMYFCATGTGYNEQFFGPGTRLTVL.